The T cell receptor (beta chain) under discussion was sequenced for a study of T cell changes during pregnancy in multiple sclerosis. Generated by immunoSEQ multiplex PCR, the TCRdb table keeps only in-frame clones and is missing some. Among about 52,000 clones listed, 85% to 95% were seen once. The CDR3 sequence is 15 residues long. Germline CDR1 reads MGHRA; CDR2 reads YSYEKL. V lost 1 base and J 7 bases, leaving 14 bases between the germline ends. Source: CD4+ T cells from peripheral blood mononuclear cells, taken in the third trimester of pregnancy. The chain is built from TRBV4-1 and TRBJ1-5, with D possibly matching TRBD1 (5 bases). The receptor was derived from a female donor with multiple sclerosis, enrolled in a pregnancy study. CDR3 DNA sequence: TGCGCCAGCAGCCAAGGAGCCAGGGTAGACCAGCCCCAGCATTTT. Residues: CASSQGARVDQPQHF.